This is a list of T cell receptor beta chains from one sample in a study of glioma-infiltrating T cells after dendritic cell vaccination. Assay used: immunoSEQ multiplex PCR; TCRdb lists only in-frame clones, some missing. Among about 92,000 clones, under 90% were seen once, and the ten largest hold around 14%. The specimen comprised blood, sampled before dendritic cell vaccination. The receptor source for this set is a human donor with glioblastoma. Each CDR3 is given with its conserved first and last residue.

v_gene	j_gene	len	CDR3aa
TRBV6-5	TRBJ2-7	15	CASSYSRGILYEQYF
TRBV6-5	TRBJ2-7	14	CASTRGGLSYEQYF
TRBV7-6	TRBJ2-7	15	CASSLGSQTVYEQYF
TRBV5-1	TRBJ2-7	15	CASSAIGGVPYEQYF
TRBV5-8	TRBJ2-3	15	CASSLQGRATDTQYF
TRBV2	TRBJ1-5	18	CASSDGGGGGLRNQPQHF
TRBV27	TRBJ2-5	12	CASSSPGLAQYF
TRBV19	TRBJ2-3	16	CASTPLAGGVTDTQYF
TRBV7-9	TRBJ1-4	16	CASSLDPTATNEKLFF
TRBV30	TRBJ2-3	11	CAWRSTDTQYF
TRBV18	TRBJ2-5	16	CASSQGLAGVRETQYF
TRBV28	TRBJ1-5	14	CASRRWTGWQPQHF
TRBV7-3	TRBJ2-1	15	CASSSDRGLYNEQFF
TRBV7-3	TRBJ2-1	15	CASSPSGGGFGEQFF
TRBV19	TRBJ1-2	15	CASRISSQGTYGYTF
TRBV7-9	TRBJ1-2	17	CASSLFEFGEMNYGYTF
TRBV15	TRBJ2-7	15	CATSRGGTASYEQYF
TRBV29-1	TRBJ2-7	15	CSVVLASAATYEQYF
TRBV29-1	TRBJ2-3	13	CSVEGQYTDTQYF
TRBV9	TRBJ1-1	15	CASSAVSVSGIYAFF
TRBV6-5	TRBJ2-1	14	CASSYRTDDNEQFF
TRBV5-1	TRBJ2-3	18	CASSLHSSAGSSTDTQYF
TRBV5-6	TRBJ1-5	14	CASSFSYVNQPQHF
TRBV2	TRBJ1-2	12	CASSETGDGYTF
TRBV27	TRBJ2-7	14	CASNPSGRAGEQYF
TRBV5-1	TRBJ1-6	15	CASRNRGEGNSPLHF
TRBV7-2	TRBJ2-7	16	CASSLAALAGGHPSDF
TRBV7-9	TRBJ1-4	15	CASSVTGTGVEKLFF
TRBV9	TRBJ1-3	14	CASSVEGTGNTIYF
TRBV27	TRBJ2-7	13	CASMGGASYEQYF
TRBV14	TRBJ1-5	13	CASSQTGDQPQHF
TRBV18	TRBJ2-7	15	CASSPRTGASYEQYF
TRBV2	TRBJ2-3	15	CASSPGTGSTDTQYF
TRBV5-1	TRBJ2-3	15	CASSFGGRPTDTQYF
TRBV5-6	TRBJ1-2	15	CASSWLTGESYGYTF
TRBV15	TRBJ1-6	16	CATSARTDSINSPLHF
TRBV28	TRBJ1-1	14	CASSLEGPGPEAFF
TRBV9	TRBJ2-5	15	CASSARTSGQETQYF
TRBV5-6	TRBJ2-3	15	CASSLEPDSTDTQYF
TRBV6-6	TRBJ1-5	14	CASIQGGGNQPQHF
TRBV5-1	TRBJ1-2	14	CASSLVPSTGGYTF
TRBV7-9	TRBJ2-2	16	CASSPQTVSRTGELFF
TRBV19	TRBJ2-2	18	CASRPTSGQGPNTGELFF
TRBV7-9	TRBJ2-7	16	CASSWTGAGVGYEQYF
TRBV27	TRBJ2-3	13	CASSRTSQDTQYF
TRBV27	TRBJ2-7	12	CASMSGGYEQYF
TRBV11-3	TRBJ2-3	14	CASSLFSNTDTQYF
TRBV29-1	TRBJ2-1	14	CSVGQGGSSTPGFF
TRBV18	TRBJ1-1	14	CASSSSSGTNEAFF
TRBV5-1	TRBJ2-5	14	CASSLNAEIETQYF
TRBV6-4	TRBJ1-2	11	CASSQGFRYTF
TRBV11-2	TRBJ1-1	15	CASSLGQGAYTEAFF
TRBV19	TRBJ1-1	17	CASSGSRDRGLNTEAFF
TRBV6-5	TRBJ2-7	15	CASSFRTGGLDEQYF
TRBV7-8	TRBJ1-3	17	CASSLTPPGGSGNTIYF
TRBV9	TRBJ1-1	15	CASSDGDHPVTEAFF